This T cell receptor (beta chain) was found in a study of PD-L1 blockade in urothelial cancer. Study context: The analyses of blood took place 3 weeks (second dose) and 6 weeks after treatment start. Counts from blood samples showed a median of roughly 150,000 T cells. Study findings and constraints: The study found that durable-benefit patients expanded tumor-associated blood clones more at 3 weeks.

Profiling relied on immunoSEQ multiplex PCR, and the TCRdb table lists in-frame clones only, not all of them. Among fewer than 95,000 clones listed, about 83% were seen once. About this clone: No antigen is known for it.

The CDR3 length is 18 residues. The ends were cut back, 4 bases at V and 1 base at J, with 20 bases in the middle. CDR1 is MGHRA, CDR2 YSYEKL, per germline. Time point reported: pretreatment peripheral blood. The cohort comprised individuals with locally advanced or metastatic urothelial carcinoma. The material was PBMCs, obtained around atezolizumab (anti-PD-L1) treatment. The receptor was derived from a man aged 60 to 69 with urothelial cancer. The chain has TRBV4-1 and TRBJ1-3; no clear D gene. CDR3 DNA sequence: TGCGCCAGCAGCCCGATCGTCGCCGGGTATTCGTCTGGAAACACCATATATTTT. It translates to CASSPIVAGYSSGNTIYF.